This T cell receptor beta chain was documented in a study of blood T cell repertoires in COVID-19. On the study more broadly: The origin of the acute and convalescent COVID-19 samples was the United States, Italy and Spain. T cells, B-cell-depleted T cells, or PBMCs provided the cDNA or gDNA that served as material.

The germline gives CDR1 MNHNY, CDR2 SVGAGI (reference sequence). The CDR3 loop spans 14 amino acids. The J segment lost 5 bases and the V segment lost 2 bases, leaving 1 base of the junction unmatched. In the authors' methods: Amplifying reference gene primers gave estimates of nucleated cell counts. Profiling relied on immunoSEQ multiplex PCR, and the TCRdb table lists in-frame clones only, not all of them. V and J calls plus clone size are reproduced from that table; the DNA served to infer D and trimming. Found here are about 83,000 clones, roughly nine tenths of them singletons; the top ten hold around a sixth.

The V and J genes are TRBV6-6 and TRBJ2-2; 8 bases are shared with TRBD2. The sequenced sample was peripheral blood. The receptor was derived from a woman of 80 years or more with active or convalescent COVID-19. DNA of the CDR3: TGTGCCAGCAGTTACACGGGGGGGACCGGGGAGCTGTTTTTT. Amino acid sequence: CASSYTGGTGELFF.